These T cell receptor beta chains were read from a single sample in a study of Graves' ophthalmopathy and Graves' hyperthyroidism. In TCRdb, the multiplex PCR reads were re-called with MiXCR into one record per CDR3 protein. The sample consists of 400,000 or so distinct CDR3 sequences, 15% of them appearing once. Material: peripheral blood. The source of these receptors is a woman under 30 with stable Graves' hyperthyroidism. Each CDR3 is given with its conserved first and last residue. A D gene is named only where the DNA matches it firmly. The listing skips clone size in some rows; elsewhere it reads once, few, many or a size class.

J,D,size,V,CDR3,DNA
TRBJ1-6,-,many,TRBV24-1,CATSDSRALDSPLHF,TGTGCCACCAGTGATTCCCGGGCCCTCGATTCACCCCTCCACTTT
TRBJ1-2,TRBD1,-,TRBV7-2,CASSAGQGAPYGYTF,TGTGCCAGCAGCGCGGGACAGGGGGCGCCGTATGGCTACACCTTC
TRBJ1-1,-,many,TRBV14,CASSRSGLLNTEAFF,TGTGCCAGCAGCCGTTCGGGACTTTTGAACACTGAAGCTTTCTTT
TRBJ2-5,TRBD2,many,TRBV14,CASSQHILAGGWETQYF,TGTGCCAGCAGCCAACATATACTAGCGGGGGGATGGGAGACCCAGTACTTC
TRBJ1-2,TRBD1,many,TRBV12-3/TRBV12-4,CASSRHRTGGGYGYTF,TGTGCCAGCAGTCGTCATCGGACAGGGGGCGGGTATGGCTACACCTTC
TRBJ1-1,-,many,TRBV19,CASSIGSFTEAFF,TGTGCCAGTAGTATCGGTAGCTTCACTGAAGCTTTCTTT
TRBJ2-1,-,-,TRBV20-1,CSASPLTGRDNNEQFF,TGCAGTGCTAGTCCGTTGACTGGTCGGGACAACAATGAGCAGTTCTTC
TRBJ2-6,-,-,TRBV9,CASSVLPGANVLTF,TGTGCCAGCAGCGTATTACCCGGGGCCAACGTCCTGACTTTC
TRBJ2-2,TRBD1,-,TRBV19,CASSHRGGELFF,TGTGCCAGTAGTCACAGGGGCGGGGAGCTGTTTTTT
TRBJ2-2,TRBD2,many,TRBV6-1,CACALAGENTGELFF,TGTGCCTGTGCCCTAGCGGGAGAAAACACCGGGGAGCTGTTTTTT
TRBJ1-5,-,many,TRBV7-2,CASSLALPGGRGIPPQPQHF,TGTGCCAGCAGCTTAGCACTGCCTGGGGGCAGGGGAATCCCGCCTCAGCCCCAGCATTTT
TRBJ1-1,TRBD1,many,TRBV19,CASSITPITGAGTEAFF,TGTGCCAGTAGTATAACACCCATCACAGGGGCGGGCACTGAAGCTTTCTTT
TRBJ2-7,TRBD1,many,TRBV11-2,CASSLGTGLYGQYF,TGTGCCAGCAGCTTGGGGACAGGTTTGTACGGGCAGTACTTC
TRBJ1-5,-,many,TRBV6-5,CASSYAGFDQPQHF,TGTGCCAGCAGTTACGCGGGTTTTGATCAGCCCCAGCATTTT
TRBJ1-1,-,many,TRBV12-3/TRBV12-4,CASSLAGARRFTEAFF,TGTGCCAGCAGTTTAGCGGGGGCGCGGAGGTTCACTGAAGCTTTCTTT
TRBJ1-5,-,many,TRBV5-1,CASSRSPQGRGQPQHF,TGCGCCAGCAGCAGGAGCCCACAGGGAAGAGGTCAGCCCCAGCATTTT
TRBJ2-7,-,many,TRBV5-1,CASSLDYPAGQYF,TGCGCCAGCAGCTTGGACTACCCAGCAGGGCAGTACTTC
TRBJ1-5,-,-,TRBV28,CASSGGGLRNQPQHF,TGTGCCAGCAGTGGGGGGGGGCTACGAAATCAGCCCCAGCATTTT
TRBJ2-5,TRBD2,many,TRBV6-1,CASSEGTRVTQYF,TGTGCCAGCAGTGAAGGGACTAGAGTGACCCAGTACTTC
TRBJ2-5,-,-,TRBV6-2/TRBV6-3,CAISSLGSRETQYF,TGTGCCATCAGTTCGTTAGGGTCCAGAGAGACCCAGTACTTC
TRBJ1-5,-,many,TRBV10-3,CAISEGARWARIVRSNQPQHF,TGTGCCATCAGTGAGGGCGCGCGATGGGCCAGGATAGTACGTAGCAATCAGCCCCAGCATTTT
TRBJ2-5,TRBD1,many,TRBV12-3/TRBV12-4,CASSSTPGQNQETQYF,TGTGCCAGCAGTTCAACCCCGGGACAGAACCAAGAGACCCAGTACTTC
TRBJ1-1,TRBD1,-,TRBV18,CASSSQGAPGTEAFF,TGTGCCAGCTCATCCCAGGGGGCTCCAGGGACTGAAGCTTTCTTT
TRBJ1-2,TRBD1,many,TRBV12-5,CASGLPGQANYGYTF,TGTGCTAGTGGTTTGCCCGGACAGGCCAACTATGGCTACACCTTC
TRBJ1-2,-,many,TRBV27,CASGPTVYGYTF,TGTGCCAGCGGACCGACAGTCTATGGCTACACCTTC
TRBJ2-5,-,many,TRBV6-5,CASSYQGWETQYF,TGTGCCAGCAGTTACCAGGGATGGGAGACCCAGTACTTC
TRBJ2-7,TRBD2,-,TRBV5-1,CASSLGGGNDEQYF,TGCGCCAGCAGCCTCGGGGGAGGGAACGACGAGCAGTACTTC
TRBJ2-2,-,once,TRBV11-2,CASSRRHGRTGELFF,TGTGCTAGCAGCCGTAGACATGGGAGGACCGGGGAGCTGTTTTTT
TRBJ1-2,-,many,TRBV4-1,CASSQGSTGIYGYTF,TGCGCCAGCAGCCAAGGCAGTACAGGGATATATGGCTACACCTTC